This T cell receptor beta chain derives from a study of blood T cell repertoires in COVID-19. Whole-study context: From T cells, B-cell-depleted T cells, or PBMCs came the material, which was cDNA or gDNA.

Germline CDR1 and CDR2: SGDLS and YYNGEE. The germline V and J ends were trimmed by 3 bases and 1 base, with 10 bases remaining between them. The CDR3 contains 15 residues. This clone showed up just once. In the authors' methods: From reference gene primer amplification, estimates of nucleated cell counts were derived. Measured with immunoSEQ multiplex PCR; TCRdb has only the in-frame clones, and not every one. V and J calls and clone size are given by that table; D and trimming were obtained from the DNA. The data hold 540,000 or so clones, with around 90% observed a single time. In Seattle, patients joined the study during active infection and were tracked longitudinally.

The sample taken for sequencing was peripheral blood. This chain links TRBV9 with TRBJ2-2; a weak D match, TRBD2 (5 bases). The receptor was isolated from a woman aged 50 to 60 with COVID-19, enrolled during active disease. CDR3 sequence reads: CASSESRGNTGELFF. CDR3 sequence (DNA): TGTGCCAGCAGCGAGTCTCGGGGGAACACCGGGGAGCTGTTTTTT.